The 26 T cell receptor beta chains listed next were all sequenced from one sample in a study of neurological immune-mediated disorders. TCRdb recomputed calls from the 5' RACE reads with MiXCR, one row per CDR3 protein. The sample has over 65,000 distinct CDR3 sequences, approximately 2.8% seen once. The sample was PBMCs. The origin of the receptors is a woman in her 30s with multiple sclerosis.

There are many counts of this clonotype. This rearrangement joins TRBV29-1 to TRBJ2-7; 9 bases are a match to TRBD2. The V gene end was trimmed by 5 bases and the J gene end by 1 base; junction bases not matched to a gene: 15. The germline gives CDR1 SQVTM, CDR2 ANQGSEA. The CDR3 has 17 residues. This chain's CDR3 is CSVSPSGNYRASYEQYF. The CDR3 DNA reads as TGCAGCGTTTCGCCTAGCGGGAATTATAGGGCTTCCTACGAGCAGTACTTC.

Comment on this clonotype: A much larger clone lies a single base off, so this may be a read error. This chain connects TRBV9 to TRBJ2-1; 7 bases map to TRBD1. There are 14 residues in the CDR3. Trimming cost V 7 bases and J 2 bases; bases outside gene matches: 6. Germline V CDR1 and CDR2: SGDLS, YYNGEE. CDR3 region: CASEQGIPYNEQFF. In nucleotides, the CDR3 is TGTGCCAGCGAACAGGGGATACCCTACAATGAGCAGTTCTTC.

This clonotype appeared many times. The genes are TRBV5-1 and TRBJ2-1; 9 positions agree with TRBD1. V dropped 6 bases and J dropped 8; count of bases not matched to a gene: 6. The CDR3 contains 13 residues. CDR1 and CDR2 from the germline V gene are SGHRS and YFSETQ. The CDR3 protein is CASTRDRVDEQFF. CDR3 coding DNA: TGCGCCAGCACCCGGGACAGGGTCGATGAGCAGTTCTTC.

In this sample, this clonotype turned up many times. V is TRBV28 and J is TRBJ2-5; D not resolved. The germline gives CDR1 MDHEN, CDR2 SYDVKM. The V end was cut by 8 bases, the J end by 2 bases, with 15 bases between. The CDR3 consists of 14 residues. CDR3 residues: CASVRKPSQETQYF. The DNA for the CDR3 is TGTGCCAGCGTCCGGAAGCCGTCACAAGAGACCCAGTACTTC.

In its sample, this clonotype was seen many times. This chain uses TRBV29-1 with TRBJ1-2, with a weak D call TRBD1 (6 bases). V was shortened by 1 base and J by 8 bases, with 11 bases between the two germline ends. CDR3 length: 12 amino acids. In germline, CDR1 is SQVTM, CDR2 ANQGSEA. The CDR3 sequence: CSVEGSGGGYTF. The CDR3 nucleotides are TGCAGCGTTGAAGGTTCGGGGGGCGGCTACACCTTC.

This clonotype was found many times. The CDR3 spells CASSLLRLDSGNQPQHF. In DNA, the CDR3 is TGTGCCAGCAGCTTACTTCGCCTGGACAGCGGCAATCAGCCCCAGCATTTT. The chain recombines TRBV7-8 with TRBJ1-5, with D possibly being TRBD1 (6 bases). V lost 2 bases to trimming and J lost 2 bases, with 16 bases between them. CDR1 SGHVS and CDR2 FQNEAQ come from the germline V gene. The CDR3 totals 17 residues.

This clonotype was counted at least ten times. Here the CDR3 reads CASSSSGTTYNEQFF. Here the CDR3 DNA reads TGCGCCAGCAGCTCTAGCGGGACAACGTACAATGAGCAGTTCTTC. V and J are TRBV5-1 and TRBJ2-1; TRBD2 matches at 9 bases. This CDR3 region has 15 residues. Per the germline V gene, CDR1 is SGHRS and CDR2 is YFSETQ. Trimming took 3 bases from V and 4 from J; bases not matched to a gene: 5. The variable domain in full, completed from reference TRBV5-1 and TRBJ2-1, reads KAGVTQTPRYLIKTRGQQVTLSCSPISGHRSVSWYQQTPGQGLQFLFEYFSETQRNKGNFPGRFSGRQFSNSRSEMNVSTLELGDSALYLCASSSSGTTYNEQFFGPGTRLTVL.

This clonotype came up many times. The V call is TRBV5-1, the J call TRBJ2-1; 10 positions match TRBD2. The CDR3 loop spans 17 amino acids. Germline V gene lookup returns CDR1 SGHRS and CDR2 YFSETQ. J was trimmed by 6 bases and V by 6 bases; bases with no gene match: 15. The CDR3 is CASKWSSGSPGVNEQFF. CDR3 in DNA: TGCGCCAGCAAATGGTCTAGCGGGAGCCCAGGGGTCAATGAGCAGTTCTTC.

This clonotype was counted at least ten times. The genes are TRBV7-2 and TRBJ1-6; possible D gene TRBD1, 5 bases. The CDR3 extends over 15 amino acids. The germline CDR1 and CDR2 sequences are SGHTA and FQGNSA. Trimming cost V 7 bases and J 7 bases, with 17 bases left between them. For the CDR3, the DNA is TGTGCCAGCAAGGGGACCGGGACGGCAAATTCACCCCTCCACTTT. Amino acid sequence: CASKGTGTANSPLHF.

This clonotype was seen only a few times. A read error may explain this, as a much larger clone is one base away. The CDR3 does not end in the conserved phenylalanine or tryptophan, so this is likely a read error. The J gene is TRBJ1-5, the V gene TRBV12-3 or TRBV12-4, with 7 bases fitting TRBD1. The trim removed 6 bases at V and 3 bases at J, leaving 5 bases unmatched. The CDR3 loop spans 14 amino acids. The CDR3, as DNA: TGTGCCAGCAGGGGGGGACAGCCCAATCAGCCCCAGCATTGT. This translates into CASRGGQPNQPQHC.

The chain combines TRBV5-1 with TRBJ2-3, with no clear D. The germline V gene has CDR1 SGHRS and CDR2 YFSETQ. V lost 4 bases, J lost 0 bases, and 12 bases lay in between. CDR3 length equals 15 residues. The CDR3 region has the DNA TGCGCCAGCAGCCTCGCTAGAACTAGCACAGATACGCAGTATTTT. It yields the protein CASSLARTSTDTQYF.

This clonotype has a count of ten or more. This chain uses TRBV6-5 with TRBJ2-6; D may match TRBD1 or TRBD2 (5 bases each). Looked up from germline, CDR1 is MNHEY and CDR2 is SVGAGI. CDR3 length: 17 amino acids. Trimming took 5 bases from V and 0 from J, leaving 14 bases between them. CDR3 bases: TGTGCCAGCAGTGGGACGTACCAGAGCTCTGGGGCCAACGTCCTGACTTTC. The encoded protein is CASSGTYQSSGANVLTF.

This clonotype was counted at least ten times. For the CDR3, the DNA is TGTGCCAGCAGCGTGAGTACGAACACTGAAGCTTTCTTT. This sequence encodes CASSVSTNTEAFF. The chain recombines TRBV9 with TRBJ1-1, with no clear D. Germline loops: CDR1 SGDLS, CDR2 YYNGEE. V was clipped by 2 bases and J by 1 base, with 6 bases between them. CDR3 length equals 13 residues.

This clonotype came up many times. The genes are TRBV20-1 and TRBJ2-2; D is possibly TRBD2 (5 bases). V lost 7 bases and J lost 4, with 22 bases in between. CDR1 is DFQATT and CDR2 is SNEGSKA in the germline V gene (reference sequence). The CDR3 contains 16 residues. CDR3 residues: CSVPAQRLSGTGELFF. The CDR3 coding sequence is TGCAGTGTCCCGGCCCAGCGGCTTAGTGGCACCGGGGAGCTGTTTTTT.

This clonotype was seen many times. The chain links TRBV7-9 to TRBJ1-1, with D tentatively TRBD1 (6 bases). V lost 7 bases, J lost 1 base, and 13 bases lay in between. This CDR3 is built from 14 residues. Per the germline V gene, CDR1 is SEHNR and CDR2 is FQNEAQ (reference sequence). CDR3 amino acids: CASKYLTGNTEAFF. The DNA for the CDR3 is TGTGCCAGCAAGTATCTGACAGGGAACACTGAAGCTTTCTTT.

This chain joins TRBV11-3 and TRBJ2-3; 10 bases align to TRBD2. The CDR3 contains 14 residues. The germline gives CDR1 SGHNT, CDR2 YENEEA. Germline trimming cut 7 bases from V and 0 bases from J; bases unmatched to any gene: 1. CDR3 region: CASTTSGSTDTQYF. CDR3 nucleotides: TGTGCCAGCACGACTAGCGGGAGCACAGATACGCAGTATTTT.

This clonotype came up many times. This chain joins TRBV7-2 and TRBJ2-4; TRBD2 matches at 8 bases. V lost 4 bases, J lost 2 bases, and 4 bases stayed unmatched. The V gene's germline CDR1 is SGHTA and CDR2 FQGNSA. The CDR3 is 15 residues long. CDR3 protein: CASSSRTSTKNIQYF. In nucleotides, the CDR3 is TGTGCCAGCAGCTCACGGACTAGCACCAAAAACATTCAGTACTTC. The complete variable domain, with remaining parts taken from reference TRBV7-2 and TRBJ2-4, reads GAGVSQSPSNKVTEKGKDVELRCDPISGHTALYWYRQSLGQGLEFLIYFQGNSAPDKSGLPSDRFSAERTGGSVSTLTIQRTQQEDSAVYLCASSSRTSTKNIQYFGAGTRLSVL.

In DNA, the CDR3 is TGTGCCAGCAGCTTAGTTCGCAGCACAGATACGCAGTATTTT. It translates to CASSLVRSTDTQYF. The V call is TRBV11-2, the J call TRBJ2-3; the D is unclear. There are 14 residues in the CDR3. The germline CDR1 and CDR2 sequences are SGHAT and FQNNGV. V lost 1 base and J lost 0, with 5 bases in between.

This clonotype was counted at least ten times. The gene calls are TRBV20-1 and TRBJ2-3; a weak D match, TRBD2 (5 bases). Trimming pared 1 base from V and 2 bases from J, leaving 10 bases between. The CDR3 is 14 residues long. The germline CDR1 and CDR2 sequences are DFQATT and SNEGSKA (reference sequence). CDR3 nucleotides: TGCAGTGCTAGAGTAGCGACGGCCACAGATACGCAGTATTTT. As protein: CSARVATATDTQYF.

This clonotype showed up many times. This chain uses TRBV27 with TRBJ2-7; D is undetermined. CDR3 length: 14 amino acids. Trimming cost V 4 bases and J 6 bases, with 16 bases left between them. Germline V CDR1 and CDR2: MNHEY, SMNVEV (reference sequence). The chain's CDR3 is CASSSGPNPLEQYF. The DNA of the CDR3 is TGTGCCAGCAGTTCCGGGCCGAATCCCCTCGAGCAGTACTTC.

This clonotype was observed many times. The chain recombines TRBV20-1 with TRBJ2-1; tentatively, D is TRBD1 (6 bases). The CDR3 length is 13 residues. V gave up 6 bases and J gave up 6 bases, with 15 bases separating them. The germline V gene has CDR1 DFQATT and CDR2 SNEGSKA (reference sequence). The CDR3 here is CSAHLRGGNEQFF. The CDR3 region has the DNA TGCAGTGCACATCTCAGGGGTGGCAATGAGCAGTTCTTC.

In its sample, this clonotype was seen many times. The chain recombines TRBV5-1 with TRBJ1-1; D may be TRBD1 (6 bases). Germline assignment: CDR1 SGHRS and CDR2 YFSETQ. V was clipped by 0 bases and J by 2 bases, with 14 bases between them. This CDR3 region has 16 residues. CDR3 DNA: TGCGCCAGCAGCTTGGGGGCGGGGGCGGATAACACTGAAGCTTTCTTT. Protein product: CASSLGAGADNTEAFF.

This clonotype occurred many times. This chain uses TRBV5-1 with TRBJ2-5; 8 bases match TRBD1. CDR1 is SGHRS, CDR2 YFSETQ, per germline. V shed 0 bases, J shed 6 bases, and the junction held 4 bases outside the gene matches. The CDR3 has 14 residues. The CDR3, as DNA: TGCGCCAGCAGCTTGGAGACAGGGGTGAAGACCCAGTACTTC. Translating it yields CASSLETGVKTQYF.

This clonotype came up many times. This chain joins TRBV29-1 and TRBJ2-7; 7 bases fit TRBD2. V lost 1 base and J lost 11; bases outside the gene matches: 8. In germline, CDR1 is SQVTM, CDR2 ANQGSEA. The CDR3 extends over 12 amino acids. CDR3 nucleotides: TGCAGCGTTGAAGGGTCCGGGCTAGCGGAGTACTTC. This translates into CSVEGSGLAEYF.

This clonotype has ten or more counts. The rearrangement uses TRBV6-5 and TRBJ2-5, with D uncertain. Germline V gene sequence: CDR1 MNHEY, CDR2 SVGAGI. The length of the CDR3 is 13 residues. With 6 bases removed from V and 5 bases from J, the gap between germline ends came to 13 bases. CDR3 nucleotide sequence: TGTGCCAGCAGGGCCACGGTCGCGGAGACCCAGTACTTC. Translated: CASRATVAETQYF.

This clonotype appeared many times. The chain joins TRBV5-1 to TRBJ2-7; D is unresolved. Trimming removed 3 bases from V and 0 bases from J, with 13 bases in between. Looked up from germline, CDR1 is SGHRS and CDR2 is YFSETQ. The CDR3 is 15 residues long. This CDR3 reads CASSSDQRSSYEQYF. The CDR3 region has the DNA TGCGCCAGCAGCTCCGACCAGAGGAGCTCCTACGAGCAGTACTTC.